The 25 T cell receptor beta chains reported below all come from one sample, sequenced in a study of T cell changes during pregnancy in multiple sclerosis. Libraries were prepared by immunoSEQ multiplex PCR; TCRdb keeps only in-frame clonotypes and omits some of them. The data show approximately 37,000 clones, about 91% seen once. The material was CD4+ T cells from peripheral blood mononuclear cells, obtained in the first trimester of pregnancy. The receptor set was obtained from a female donor with multiple sclerosis, enrolled in a pregnancy study.

The genes are TRBV5-8 and TRBJ1-1; 9 nucleotides match TRBD1. CDR1 is SGHTS, CDR2 YDEGEE, per germline. CDR3 length: 15 residues. V trimming: 4 bases; J trimming: 5 bases; junction bases outside the gene matches: 9. CDR3: CASSTLQGAMTEAFF. CDR3 coding DNA: TGTGCCAGCAGCACCTTACAGGGGGCAATGACTGAAGCTTTCTTT. Variable domain in full (rest from reference TRBV5-8 and TRBJ1-1): EAGVTQSPTHLIKTRGQQATLRCSPISGHTSVYWYQQALGLGLQFLLWYDEGEERNRGNFPPRFSGRQFPNYSSELNVNALELEDSALYLCASSTLQGAMTEAFFGQGTRLTVV.

The chain employs TRBV4-3 and TRBJ1-2; no firm D call. Trimming shortened V by 4 bases and J by 0 bases, and 15 bases separated the two germline ends. Germline CDR1 LGHNA, CDR2 YSLEER. The CDR3 has 16 amino acids. The CDR3 reads CASSPLGEISNYGYTF. As DNA, the CDR3 is TGCGCCAGCAGCCCCCTCGGGGAAATATCTAACTATGGCTACACCTTC.

CDR3 in amino acids: CAWRTTGGEAFF. As DNA, the CDR3 is TGTGCCTGGAGGACCACAGGGGGAGAAGCTTTCTTT. The V call is TRBV30, the J call TRBJ1-1, with TRBD1 matching over 8 bases. The ends lost 3 bases at V and 8 bases at J; junction bases unmatched: 5. CDR3 size: 12 residues. The germline V gene has CDR1 GTSNPN and CDR2 SVGIG (reference sequence).

The count of this clone is one. The chain recombines TRBV6-1 with TRBJ2-7; D may be TRBD2 (8 bases). Germline assignment: CDR1 MNHNS and CDR2 SASEGT. This CDR3 has 12 amino acids. V was shortened by 10 bases and J by 5 bases, with 15 bases between the two germline ends. In DNA form, the CDR3 reads TGTGCCACCCCGGGAGGGGGCGACGAGCAGTACTTC. Amino acids: CATPGGGDEQYF.

The table lists this clone with a count of one. The gene calls are TRBV18 and TRBJ2-2; D perhaps matches TRBD1 (6 bases). This CDR3 is built from 16 residues. The germline V gene encodes CDR1 KGHSH and CDR2 LQKENI. Trimming pared 5 bases from V and 3 bases from J, leaving 16 bases between. The CDR3 DNA sequence: TGTGCCAGCTCAGGCTTGGGGGCGTCGGACACCGGGGAGCTGTTTTTT. Translation gives CASSGLGASDTGELFF.

The J gene is TRBJ2-1, the V gene TRBV2, with 8 bases identical to TRBD2. The CDR3 is 16 residues long. J gave up 0 bases and V 10 bases, and 11 bases lay outside the gene matches. Germline assignment: CDR1 SNHLY and CDR2 FYNNEI. CDR3 in amino acids: CAIGSSGQSSYNEQFF. CDR3 bases: TGTGCCATTGGGTCTAGCGGGCAGAGCTCCTACAATGAGCAGTTCTTC.

This clone was seen repeatedly, ten times or more. CDR3 loop: CASSPLAQTYSYEQYF. The CDR3 DNA sequence: TGCGCCAGCAGCCCACTAGCGCAGACGTACTCCTACGAGCAGTACTTC. V usage is TRBV4-1 and J usage is TRBJ2-7; 7 bases align to TRBD2. The CDR3 contains 16 residues. The germline V gene encodes CDR1 MGHRA and CDR2 YSYEKL. V shed 4 bases, J shed 0 bases, and the junction held 9 bases outside the gene matches.

The CDR3 DNA reads TGTGCCAGCAGTGCCCGGACAGGGGCCGGATCGGGCAATCAGCCCCAGCATTTT. Translating it yields CASSARTGAGSGNQPQHF. This chain uses TRBV27 with TRBJ1-5, with 9 bases that match TRBD1. Germline-derived CDR1 and CDR2 are MNHEY and SMNVEV (reference sequence). The CDR3 spans 18 residues. The V gene end was trimmed by 5 bases and the J gene end by 2 bases; junction bases not matched to a gene: 13.

The rearrangement joins TRBV19 to TRBJ1-2; D perhaps matches TRBD1 (5 bases). This CDR3 is 14 amino acids long. The germline gives CDR1 LNHDA, CDR2 SQIVND (reference sequence). V lost 5 bases and J lost 5, with 15 bases in between. Written as DNA, the CDR3 is TGTGCCAGTAGTGTAACAGGAGACAAGTATGGCTACACCTTC. Translated, it gives CASSVTGDKYGYTF.

V usage is TRBV9 and J usage is TRBJ1-6; possible D gene TRBD1, 5 bases. Trimming stripped 3 bases from V and 10 bases from J, with 14 bases between. The CDR3 is 14 residues long. Per germline, CDR1 SGDLS and CDR2 YYNGEE. CDR3 DNA: TGTGCCAGCAGCGCGGGACTTTGGGAATCACCCCTCCACTTT. This gives the protein CASSAGLWESPLHF.

The V and J genes are TRBV29-1 and TRBJ2-2, with 9 bases aligning to TRBD1. Germline loops: CDR1 SQVTM, CDR2 ANQGSEA. The CDR3 is 13 amino acids. Germline trimming cut 7 bases from V and 4 bases from J; bases unmatched to any gene: 4. The DNA for the CDR3 is TGCAGCGGGACAGGGGCCGGCACCGGGGAGCTGTTTTTT. Translation: CSGTGAGTGELFF.

CDR3 region: CASSLFGSQDTQYF. DNA of the CDR3: TGTGCCAGCAGCTTATTCGGGAGTCAAGATACGCAGTATTTT. The J gene is TRBJ2-3, the V gene TRBV7-9; the D gene is possibly TRBD2 (6 bases). Deletions cut 2 bases from V and 5 bases from J, with 11 bases between. The V gene's germline CDR1 is SEHNR and CDR2 FQNEAQ (reference sequence). The CDR3 has 14 amino acids.

The chain combines TRBV5-6 with TRBJ1-3; D is ambiguous. This CDR3 is 14 amino acids long. V was pared by 1 base and J by 2 bases, with 7 bases between. The germline gives CDR1 SGHDT, CDR2 YYEEEE. CDR3 region: CASSLWETGNTIYF. The CDR3 nucleotides read TGTGCCAGCAGCTTGTGGGAGACTGGAAACACCATATATTTT.

The chain links TRBV30 to TRBJ2-7; TRBD1 is a possible D gene (6 bases). Germline-derived CDR1 and CDR2 are GTSNPN and SVGIG (reference sequence). The V end was cut by 3 bases, the J end by 4 bases, with 10 bases between. The CDR3 consists of 12 residues. In DNA form, the CDR3 reads TGTGCCTGGAGCGATACAGGGTACGAGCAGTACTTC. Protein: CAWSDTGYEQYF.

The rearrangement links TRBV23-1 to TRBJ1-2, with D maybe TRBD1 (5 bases). TRBV23-1 is marked as an open reading frame, function uncertain. The CDR3 spans 16 residues. V dropped 0 bases and J dropped 3 bases, with 14 bases sitting between them. For the CDR3, the DNA is TGCGCCAGCAGTCAATCGGGAGGGGATAAGGACTATGGCTACACCTTC. The encoded protein is CASSQSGGDKDYGYTF.

The chain's CDR3 is CASSFDRGGSYEQYF. The CDR3 DNA sequence: TGTGCCAGCAGCTTCGACAGGGGGGGGTCCTACGAGCAGTACTTC. The chain uses TRBV11-2 and TRBJ2-7; 9 bases map to TRBD1. The CDR3 totals 15 residues. Germline CDR1 reads SGHAT; CDR2 reads FQNNGV. Trimming took 3 bases from V and 1 from J; bases not matched to a gene: 4.

DNA of the CDR3: TGTGCCAGCAGAGCGGACTATGGCTACACCTTC. Its protein is CASRADYGYTF. The chain links TRBV30 to TRBJ1-2, with unresolved D. The CDR3 length is 11 residues. Trimming shortened V by 8 bases and J by 3 bases, and 10 bases separated the two germline ends. Germline V gives CDR1 GTSNPN, CDR2 SVGIG (reference sequence).

V is TRBV14 and J is TRBJ2-1; 7 bases are shared with TRBD1. The CDR3 runs 16 residues. From germline, CDR1 is SGHDN and CDR2 FVKESK. The junction had 8 bases not matched to a gene; V was cut back by 6 bases and J by 0 bases. The CDR3 nucleotides read TGTGCCAGCAGTATCGGCCGGGACAGCTCCTACAATGAGCAGTTCTTC. Translation gives CASSIGRDSSYNEQFF.

The V call is TRBV27, the J call TRBJ2-7; 10 bases agree with TRBD2. The junction had 7 bases not matched to a gene; V was cut back by 2 bases and J by 6 bases. This CDR3 is built from 15 residues. Germline V CDR1 and CDR2: MNHEY, SMNVEV (reference sequence). As DNA, the CDR3 is TGTGCCAGCAGTTTACTGGCTAGCGGGAGACGCGAGCAGTACTTC. Its protein is CASSLLASGRREQYF.

The genes are TRBV6-5 and TRBJ2-1; 9 positions agree with TRBD2. The CDR3 is 16 amino acids. V was pared by 1 base and J by 4 bases, with 5 bases of the junction left unmatched. The V gene's germline CDR1 is MNHEY and CDR2 SVGAGI. CDR3 in DNA: TGTGCCAGCAGTTACTTGGCTAGCGGGACTTACAATGAGCAGTTCTTC. Protein product: CASSYLASGTYNEQFF.

The chain uses TRBV4-2 and TRBJ1-3, with 7 bases that match TRBD1. V lost 4 bases and J lost 4; bases outside the gene matches: 16. The CDR3 runs 18 residues. Germline V lookup: CDR1 LGHNA, CDR2 YNFKEQ. Here the CDR3 DNA reads TGTGCCAGCAGCCCCCTAGCCGGGACAGCCAGATTCGGAAACACCATATATTTT. Encoded protein: CASSPLAGTARFGNTIYF.

Only one count was recorded for this clone. The V and J genes are TRBV6-5 and TRBJ1-3, with 9 bases fitting TRBD1. Germline CDR1 is MNHEY and CDR2 is SVGAGI. Trimming removed 2 bases from V and 3 bases from J; junction bases left unmatched: 5. CDR3 length: 16 amino acids. DNA of the CDR3: TGTGCCAGCAGTTACCAACAGGGGGCGTTTGGAAACACCATATATTTT. It encodes CASSYQQGAFGNTIYF.

The rearrangement links TRBV5-1 to TRBJ2-2; D is possibly TRBD2 (6 bases). Trimming took off 4 bases at V and 4 bases at J, with 17 bases between the two ends. CDR1 and CDR2 from the germline V gene are SGHRS and YFSETQ. CDR3 length: 16 residues. CDR3 in DNA: TGCGCCAGCAGCCCCCGTGAGGGAGGTTCCACCGGGGAGCTGTTTTTT. Translation: CASSPREGGSTGELFF. The full variable domain, completed using reference TRBV5-1 and TRBJ2-2, is KAGVTQTPRYLIKTRGQQVTLSCSPISGHRSVSWYQQTPGQGLQFLFEYFSETQRNKGNFPGRFSGRQFSNSRSEMNVSTLELGDSALYLCASSPREGGSTGELFFGEGSRLTVL.

V and J are TRBV6-5 and TRBJ2-5, with D maybe TRBD2 (6 bases). Germline V lookup: CDR1 MNHEY, CDR2 SVGAGI. This CDR3 is 15 amino acids long. Trimming left V 5 bases short and J 5 bases short, with 18 bases between. Here the CDR3 reads CASSPSSVEVETQYF. The DNA of the CDR3 is TGTGCCAGCAGTCCCTCTAGCGTAGAGGTGGAGACCCAGTACTTC.

The chain combines TRBV29-1 with TRBJ2-4, with 10 bases identical to TRBD2. Germline CDR1 is SQVTM and CDR2 is ANQGSEA. The CDR3 is 15 amino acids. V lost 6 bases, J lost 7 bases, and 12 bases stayed unmatched. The CDR3 spells CSVTARASGSNIQYF. In DNA, the CDR3 is TGCAGCGTCACTGCCAGGGCTAGCGGGAGTAACATTCAGTACTTC.